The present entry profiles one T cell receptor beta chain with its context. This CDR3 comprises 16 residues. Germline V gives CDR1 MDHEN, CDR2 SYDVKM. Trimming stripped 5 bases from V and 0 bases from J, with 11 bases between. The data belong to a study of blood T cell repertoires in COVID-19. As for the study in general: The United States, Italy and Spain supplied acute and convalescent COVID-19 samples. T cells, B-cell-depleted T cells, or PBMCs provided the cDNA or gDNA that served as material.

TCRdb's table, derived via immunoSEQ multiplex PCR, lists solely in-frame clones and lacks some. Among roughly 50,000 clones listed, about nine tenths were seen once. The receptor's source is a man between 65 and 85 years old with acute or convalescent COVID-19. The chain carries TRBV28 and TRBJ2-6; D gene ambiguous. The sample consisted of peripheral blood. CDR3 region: CASSPASDSGANVLTF. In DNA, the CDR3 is TGTGCCAGCAGTCCCGCCAGTGACTCTGGGGCCAACGTCCTGACTTTC.